What follows are 26 T cell receptor beta chains derived from one specimen sequenced in a study of identical twins. MiXCR, run by TCRdb on the 5' RACE reads, gives a single entry per CDR3 protein. The repertoire consists of roughly 690,000 distinct CDR3 sequences, with approximately 6.1% occurring once and the leading ten covering about 2%. Sequencing was performed on naive T cells sorted from blood. The origin of the receptors is a man between 18 and 29 years old in good health.

This clonotype was picked up many times. The rearrangement uses TRBV12-3 or TRBV12-4 and TRBJ1-5; 11 nucleotides agree with TRBD1. The CDR3 runs to 16 residues. Losses at the gene ends were 8 bases for V and 1 base for J; bases not matched to a gene: 7. The CDR3 DNA sequence: TGTGCCAGCGGACAGGGGGCGCCCCGGAGCAATCAGCCCCAGCATTTT. Its translation is CASGQGAPRSNQPQHF.

At least ten counts were recorded for this clonotype. The rearrangement links TRBV29-1 to TRBJ2-5; D could derive from TRBD1 or TRBD2 (6 bases each). In germline, CDR1 is SQVTM, CDR2 ANQGSEA. The CDR3 has 13 amino acids. V shed 5 bases and J shed 1 base, with 11 bases lying between them. The CDR3 protein is CSVQGGLQETQYF. As DNA, the CDR3 is TGCAGCGTTCAAGGGGGGCTCCAAGAGACCCAGTACTTC.

This chain uses TRBV4-2 with TRBJ2-5, with D possibly called TRBD1 or TRBD2 (6 bases each). The CDR3 totals 16 residues. V lost 0 bases and J 5 bases, leaving 16 bases between the germline ends. CDR1 and CDR2 (germline): LGHNA, YNFKEQ. CDR3 protein: CASSQDQGRGGETQYF. CDR3 bases: TGTGCCAGCAGCCAAGATCAGGGGCGGGGTGGGGAGACCCAGTACTTC.

This clonotype was seen a few times. The V and J genes are TRBV9 and TRBJ2-3, with D perhaps matching TRBD1 or TRBD2 (7 bases each). The CDR3 has 14 residues. V lost 3 bases, J lost 6 bases, and 14 bases lay in between. Germline V lookup: CDR1 SGDLS, CDR2 YYNGEE. The CDR3, as DNA: TGTGCCAGCAGCGCAAACAGGGGAGGGGATACGCAGTATTTT. Residues: CASSANRGGDTQYF.

J is TRBJ1-2 and V is TRBV10-3; D gene uncertain. The CDR3 runs 16 residues. The germline V gene has CDR1 ENHRY and CDR2 SYGVKD. Trimming cost V 3 bases and J 6 bases, with 20 bases left between them. As DNA, the CDR3 is TGTGCCATCAGTGATTTATTTTCAGCCCCATCGGATGGCTACACCTTC. Translation: CAISDLFSAPSDGYTF.

This clonotype was seen more than once but under ten times. CDR3 sequence: CASRIAGGIDEQFF. CDR3 coding DNA: TGCGCCAGCAGAATAGCGGGAGGGATAGATGAGCAGTTCTTC. The chain joins TRBV5-1 to TRBJ2-1; TRBD2 aligns across 11 bases. The V gene end was trimmed by 5 bases and the J gene end by 8 bases; junction bases not matched to a gene: 6. CDR1 is SGHRS, CDR2 YFSETQ, per germline. The CDR3 sequence is 14 residues long.

Ten or more counts support this clonotype. The V gene is TRBV7-2, the J gene TRBJ1-5; D is uncertain. Germline V CDR1 and CDR2: SGHTA, FQGNSA. The CDR3 runs 12 residues. The V end lost 5 bases, the J end lost 7 bases, and 9 bases lay between the germline ends. For the CDR3, the DNA is TGTGCCAGCAGCGCCCGGCGACAGCCCCAGCATTTT. This sequence encodes CASSARRQPQHF.

This clonotype was seen repeatedly, ten times or more. The J gene is TRBJ2-1, the V gene TRBV7-3; TRBD1 might be the D (6 bases). CDR1 is SGHTA and CDR2 is FQGTGA in the germline V gene. V was shortened by 5 bases and J by 12 bases, with 17 bases between the two germline ends. The CDR3 has 13 amino acids. This CDR3 is CASSPGHRRGQFF. CDR3 bases: TGTGCCAGCAGCCCGGGACACAGGCGAGGGCAGTTCTTC.

There are many counts of this clonotype. J is TRBJ2-3 and V is TRBV12-3 or TRBV12-4, with 12 bases identical to TRBD2. Trimming removed 6 bases from V and 6 bases from J; junction bases left unmatched: 4. The CDR3 runs 14 residues. The chain's CDR3 is CASSTSGGSDTQYF. The CDR3 DNA reads as TGTGCCAGCAGCACTAGCGGGGGGTCGGATACGCAGTATTTT.

In this sample, this clonotype turned up many times. This rearrangement joins TRBV10-3 to TRBJ2-5, with D maybe TRBD1 (5 bases). The CDR3 extends over 13 amino acids. Germline CDR1 and CDR2: ENHRY and SYGVKD. Trimming took 3 bases from V and 8 from J, leaving 13 bases between them. CDR3: CAISDTGWSTQYF. CDR3 DNA sequence: TGTGCCATCAGTGATACAGGATGGTCAACCCAGTACTTC.

This clonotype was counted between two and nine times. The CDR3, as DNA: TGTGCCATCAGTGGGGGACTAGCGGGAACGGAGACCCAGTACTTC. It encodes CAISGGLAGTETQYF. The chain is built from TRBV10-3 and TRBJ2-5, with 13 positions matching TRBD2. J lost 5 bases, V lost 4 bases, and 4 bases had no gene match. This CDR3 has 15 residues. The germline gives CDR1 ENHRY, CDR2 SYGVKD.

This clonotype was recorded at least ten times. The V and J genes are TRBV12-3 or TRBV12-4 and TRBJ2-3; 9 nucleotides match TRBD1. V shed 5 bases, J shed 7 bases, and the junction held 4 bases outside the gene matches. There are 13 residues in the CDR3. CDR3: CASSAGTGYTQYF. The CDR3 coding sequence is TGTGCCAGCAGTGCCGGGACAGGGTATACGCAGTATTTT.

The chain is built from TRBV9 and TRBJ2-3, with 9 positions matching TRBD2. CDR1 and CDR2 from the germline V gene are SGDLS and YYNGEE. Trimming took 0 bases from V and 8 from J; bases not matched to a gene: 7. CDR3 size: 15 residues. The CDR3 region has the DNA TGTGCCAGCAGCGTAGGTGGCGGGAGGGCACCTACGCAGTATTTT. Translated: CASSVGGGRAPTQYF. The complete variable domain, with remaining parts taken from reference TRBV9 and TRBJ2-3, reads DSGVTQTPKHLITATGQRVTLRCSPRSGDLSVYWYQQSLDQGLQFLIQYYNGEERAKGNILERFSAQQFPDLHSELNLSSLELGDSALYFCASSVGGGRAPTQYFGPGTRLTVL.

This clonotype was observed a few times. V and J are TRBV6-5 and TRBJ2-7; the D call may be TRBD1 or TRBD2 (5 bases each). Germline loops: CDR1 MNHEY, CDR2 SVGAGI. V lost 2 bases and J 2 bases, leaving 13 bases between the germline ends. CDR3 length: 15 amino acids. CDR3 bases: TGTGCCAGCAGTTACACCCAGGGAGTTCCCTACGAGCAGTACGTC. This encodes CASSYTQGVPYEQYV.

This clonotype was picked up a small number of times. This chain links TRBV27 with TRBJ1-5; tentative D call: TRBD1 (6 bases). CDR1 MNHEY and CDR2 SMNVEV come from the germline V gene (reference sequence). V was shortened by 2 bases and J by 6 bases, with 14 bases between the two germline ends. The CDR3 spans 15 residues. CDR3 sequence: CASSLAGARGQPQHF. Written as DNA, the CDR3 is TGTGCCAGCAGTTTAGCAGGGGCGCGCGGTCAGCCCCAGCATTTT.

This clonotype was seen only a few times. The V gene is TRBV12-3 or TRBV12-4, the J gene TRBJ2-2, with 12 bases fitting TRBD2. After removal of 1 base from V and 1 base from J, the junction contained 4 bases not matched to a gene. The CDR3 runs to 18 residues. DNA of the CDR3: TGTGCCAGCAGTTTAGTCACGGGACTAGCGGGGAACACCGGGGAGCTGTTTTTT. Translation gives CASSLVTGLAGNTGELFF.

The chain combines TRBV7-2 with TRBJ2-3; the match to TRBD2 covers 9 bases. Germline-derived CDR1 and CDR2 are SGHTA and FQGNSA. The junction had 7 bases not matched to a gene; V was cut back by 4 bases and J by 2 bases. CDR3 length: 16 amino acids. Written as DNA, the CDR3 is TGTGCCAGCAGCTACCTTAGCGGGAGATACACAGATACGCAGTATTTT. Encoded protein: CASSYLSGRYTDTQYF.

J is TRBJ2-1 and V is TRBV5-1, with 7 bases aligning to TRBD1. Germline V CDR1 and CDR2: SGHRS, YFSETQ. There are 14 residues in the CDR3. After removal of 2 bases from V and 7 bases from J, the junction contained 6 bases not matched to a gene. CDR3 DNA: TGCGCCAGCAGCTTACAGGGGAAGATGAATGAGCAGTTCTTC. Protein product: CASSLQGKMNEQFF.

At least ten counts were recorded for this clonotype. The V call is TRBV27, the J call TRBJ2-1; D assignment may be TRBD1 or TRBD2 (5 bases each). The germline V and J ends were trimmed by 0 bases and 5 bases, with 5 bases remaining between them. The CDR3 length is 13 residues. CDR1 is MNHEY and CDR2 is SMNVEV in the germline V gene (reference sequence). Here the CDR3 DNA reads TGTGCCAGCAGTTTATCGGGGGACAATGAGCAGTTCTTC. It specifies CASSLSGDNEQFF.

The chain employs TRBV3-1 and TRBJ1-2, with no clear D. The CDR3 spans 14 residues. The ends were cut back, 4 bases at V and 4 bases at J, with 13 bases in the middle. Germline values: CDR1 LGHDT, CDR2 YNNKEL (reference sequence). This chain's CDR3 is CASSRDVGFYGYTF. The CDR3 nucleotides read TGTGCCAGCAGCCGAGACGTCGGCTTCTATGGCTACACCTTC.

This clonotype appeared many times. The chain carries TRBV29-1 and TRBJ1-2, with no clear D. V lost 7 bases, J lost 0 bases, and 12 bases lay in between. Looked up from germline, CDR1 is SQVTM and CDR2 is ANQGSEA. This CDR3 spans 13 amino acids. The CDR3 sequence is CSARPGTNYGYTF. In DNA form, the CDR3 reads TGCAGCGCCCGACCCGGGACTAACTATGGCTACACCTTC.

A few counts support this clonotype. This chain uses TRBV10-3 with TRBJ2-7; D gene unclear. This CDR3 region has 11 residues. Germline CDR1 and CDR2: ENHRY and SYGVKD. Trimming left V 10 bases short and J 3 bases short, with 10 bases between. CDR3 protein: CARGPLYEQYV. CDR3 bases: TGTGCCAGAGGACCTCTCTACGAGCAGTACGTC.

This clonotype was observed a few times. V gene TRBV24-1 combines with J gene TRBJ2-1, with 13 nucleotides matching TRBD2. From germline, CDR1 is KGHDR and CDR2 SFDVKD. The trim removed 4 bases at V and 8 bases at J, leaving 7 bases unmatched. The CDR3 is 16 residues long. The CDR3 loop is CATSDTGTSGTDEQFF. In DNA, the CDR3 is TGTGCCACCAGTGACACCGGGACTAGCGGGACCGATGAGCAGTTCTTC.

The rearrangement links TRBV6-2 or TRBV6-3 to TRBJ2-7; D unclear. Trimming left V 6 bases short and J 2 bases short, with 14 bases between. Germline CDR1 is MNHEY and CDR2 is SVGEGT. This CDR3 is 14 amino acids long. The CDR3 DNA is TGTGCCAGCAGCCCTTTACCAGGAACCTACGAGCAGTACTTC. It is translated as CASSPLPGTYEQYF.

This clonotype was observed a handful of times. The rearrangement links TRBV2 to TRBJ2-7, with TRBD2 matching over 9 bases. This CDR3 comprises 15 residues. Germline V gene data show CDR1 as SNHLY and CDR2 as FYNNEI. V dropped 1 base and J dropped 3; count of bases not matched to a gene: 4. For the CDR3, the DNA is TGTGCCAGCAGTGAAGGCGGGGGGGGCAACTACGAGCAGTACTTC. Translating gives CASSEGGGGNYEQYF.

The V and J genes are TRBV30 and TRBJ2-3, with 9 bases identical to TRBD2. The CDR3 sequence is 14 residues long. V was clipped by 8 bases and J by 0 bases; unmatched bases: 6. CDR1 is GTSNPN and CDR2 is SVGIG in the germline V gene (reference sequence). CDR3 DNA sequence: TGTGCCGGAATGACTAGCGGTAGCACAGATACGCAGTATTTT. Its translation is CAGMTSGSTDTQYF.